Below, 2 T cell receptor beta chains from the same sample are listed, as sequenced in a study of monozygotic twins with cystic fibrosis (dated by TCRdb to about 2021). Libraries were constructed by the immunoSEQ multiplex PCR assay. TCRdb took this table from immuneACCESS and kept in-frame rearrangements with V and J called. Such tables lack part of the clones; where checked against another copy, unresolved V genes explain under half of the gap, and the rest is unexplained. For this sample the table gives roughly 10,000 clones, of which more than 99% were detected only once. The top ten clones comprise roughly 0.4% of the sample. Input material: blood. The source of these receptors is a man younger than 30 with cystic fibrosis.

The gene calls are TRBV11-2 and TRBJ2-3; no clear D. The CDR3 loop spans 14 amino acids. Trimming shortened V by 3 bases and J by 3 bases, and 10 bases separated the two germline ends. Germline-derived CDR1 and CDR2 are SGHAT and FQNNGV. The CDR3 loop is CASSFRAGTDTQYF. Here the CDR3 DNA reads TGTGCCAGCAGCTTCCGAGCTGGGACAGATACGCAGTATTTT.

The chain uses TRBV7-6 and TRBJ2-5; D remains unclear. This CDR3 spans 16 amino acids. Trimming shortened V by 1 base and J by 2 bases, and 14 bases separated the two germline ends. The germline gives CDR1 SGHVS, CDR2 FNYEAQ. In DNA, the CDR3 is TGTGCCAGCAGCTTAGTAAGTTGGAATCCTCAAGAGACCCAGTACTTC. Translation gives CASSLVSWNPQETQYF.